This T cell receptor beta chain was sequenced for a study of blood T cell repertoires in COVID-19. Study-level information: COVID-19 samples collected from the United States, Italy and Spain covered acute and convalescent phases. PBMCs, B-cell-depleted T cells, or T cells were the source of the cDNA or gDNA that made up the material.

The junction had 6 bases not matched to a gene; V was cut back by 6 bases and J by 2 bases. Germline lookup yields CDR1 KGHSH and CDR2 LQKENI. This CDR3 spans 14 amino acids. Only in-frame clones appear in the TCRdb table, and some are missing; sequencing was by immunoSEQ multiplex PCR. There are more than 150,000 clones in the sample; roughly four fifths occur only once, and 9.5% to 15% lies in the top ten. The chain has TRBV18 and TRBJ2-5, with 7 bases fitting TRBD1. The receptor's source is a woman older than 75 with COVID-19, enrolled during active disease. Material: peripheral blood. The chain's CDR3 is CASSRGQVQETQYF. The DNA of the CDR3 is TGTGCCAGCTCCCGCGGACAGGTACAAGAGACCCAGTACTTC.